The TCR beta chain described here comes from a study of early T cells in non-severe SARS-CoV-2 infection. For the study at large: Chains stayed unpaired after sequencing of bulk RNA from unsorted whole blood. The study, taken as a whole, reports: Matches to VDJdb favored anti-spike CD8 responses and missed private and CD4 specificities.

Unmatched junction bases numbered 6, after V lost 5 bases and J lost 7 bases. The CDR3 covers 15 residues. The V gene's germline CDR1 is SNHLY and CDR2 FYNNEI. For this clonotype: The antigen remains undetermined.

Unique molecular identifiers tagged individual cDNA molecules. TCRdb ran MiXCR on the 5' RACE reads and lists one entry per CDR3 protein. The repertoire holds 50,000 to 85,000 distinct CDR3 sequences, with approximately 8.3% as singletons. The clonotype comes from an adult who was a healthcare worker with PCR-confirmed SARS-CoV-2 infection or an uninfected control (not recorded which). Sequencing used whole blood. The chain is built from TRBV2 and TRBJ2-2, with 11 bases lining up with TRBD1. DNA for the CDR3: TGTGCCAGCAGTTGGGACAGGGGGTCGAGCGGGGAGCTGTTTTTT. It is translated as CASSWDRGSSGELFF.